This TCR beta chain was sequenced during a study of tumor and adjacent non-tumor tissue in lung cancer. CDR1 and CDR2 (germline): SGHAT, FQNNGV. CDR3 length: 14 residues. The V segment lost 6 bases and the J segment 13 bases; nucleotides outside the gene matches: 14. No cell sorting was done before RNA was extracted from the tissue. More than 3 cm separated this lung sample from the edge of the tumor. Three rounds of nested PCR, following a modified ARM-PCR protocol, produced the TCRbeta library. MiXCR was run by TCRdb on the multiplex PCR reads, yielding one entry per CDR3 protein. The table lists about 60,000 distinct CDR3 sequences, about 61% of them singletons.

Input material: distant non-tumor lung tissue. This TCR derives from a man between 70 and 80 years old with non-small cell lung cancer. The chain employs TRBV11-2 and TRBJ2-1; the match to TRBD2 covers 8 bases. The CDR3 DNA reads as TGTGCCAGCAGACTAGCGGCAGCCTACAATGTACAGTTCTTC. The encoded protein is CASRLAAAYNVQFF.